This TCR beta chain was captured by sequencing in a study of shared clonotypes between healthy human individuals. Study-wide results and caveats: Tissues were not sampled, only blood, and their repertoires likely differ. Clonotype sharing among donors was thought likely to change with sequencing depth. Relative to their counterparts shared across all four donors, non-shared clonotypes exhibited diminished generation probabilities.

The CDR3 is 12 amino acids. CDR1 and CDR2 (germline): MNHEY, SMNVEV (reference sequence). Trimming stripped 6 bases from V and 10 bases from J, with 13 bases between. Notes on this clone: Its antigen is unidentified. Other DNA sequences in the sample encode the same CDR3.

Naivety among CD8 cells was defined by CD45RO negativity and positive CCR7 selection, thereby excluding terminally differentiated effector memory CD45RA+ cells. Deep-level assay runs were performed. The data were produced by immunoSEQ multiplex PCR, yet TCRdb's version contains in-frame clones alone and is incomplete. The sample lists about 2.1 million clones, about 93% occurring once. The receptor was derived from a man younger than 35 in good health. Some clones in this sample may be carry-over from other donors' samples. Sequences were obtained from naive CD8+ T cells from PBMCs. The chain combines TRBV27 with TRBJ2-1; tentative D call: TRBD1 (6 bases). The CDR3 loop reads CASSPQGGEQFF. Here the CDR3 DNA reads TGTGCCAGCAGCCCACAGGGTGGAGAGCAGTTCTTC.